Shown below are 3 T cell receptor beta chains from a single sample sequenced in a study of CD8+CD57+ T cells in acquired aplastic anemia. Genomic DNA provided the template from which TCR beta VDJ and CDR3 profiles were obtained. TCRdb re-derived calls from the reads in MiXCR, one entry per CDR3 protein. The table shows hundreds of thousands of distinct CDR3 sequences, with 50% to 70% occurring only once. Sequenced: sorted CD4+, CD8+, or CD8+CD57+ T cells (not recorded which) from PBMCs. The receptors were sampled from a human donor with severe aplastic anemia or a healthy control (not recorded which).

The chain has TRBV20-1 and TRBJ1-2; D is perhaps TRBD1 (5 bases). Germline V gives CDR1 DFQATT, CDR2 SNEGSKA (reference sequence). This CDR3 contains 14 residues. The V gene lost 5 bases and the J gene lost 3 bases, with 16 bases spanning the gap. DNA of the CDR3: TGCAGTGCTCTCAGGGATGGTTACGACTATGGCTACACCTTC. Amino acid sequence: CSALRDGYDYGYTF.

The chain combines TRBV5-1 with TRBJ2-1, with 11 bases fitting TRBD1. The germline CDR1 and CDR2 sequences are SGHRS and YFSETQ. The trim removed 0 bases at V and 7 bases at J, leaving 6 bases unmatched. The CDR3 length is 16 residues. The CDR3 reads CASSLEGTGGLNEQFF. The CDR3 DNA sequence: TGCGCCAGCAGCTTGGAAGGGACAGGGGGGCTTAATGAGCAGTTCTTC.

The chain joins TRBV9 to TRBJ2-1; D could derive from TRBD1 or TRBD2 (5 bases each). This CDR3 region has 16 residues. Germline V gene data show CDR1 as SGDLS and CDR2 as YYNGEE. Trimming shortened V by 3 bases and J by 0 bases, and 13 bases separated the two germline ends. The chain's CDR3 is CASSEGTAASYNEQFF. The DNA for the CDR3 is TGTGCCAGCAGCGAGGGGACGGCCGCCTCCTACAATGAGCAGTTCTTC.